This T cell receptor (beta chain) derives from a study of human T cells and chemical hapten exposure. Study-wide context: Weekly administration of diphenylcyclopropenone to the scalp of patients continued throughout the roughly 22-week study. Study results and limitations: Expanded TCRs showed more large CDR3 clusters than pre-sensitization or healthy control sets.

The V and J ends lost 1 base and 4 bases respectively, with 10 bases between them. This CDR3 is 14 amino acids long. Germline-derived CDR1 and CDR2 are SGHKS and YYEKEE (reference sequence). The time point was: patch test 1, 2 weeks after DPC sensitization. Regarding treatment: therapeutic diphenylcyclopropenone sensitization with weekly scalp DPC. This clonotype was counted ten times or more. The antigen remains unidentified. Individual cDNA molecules in this library carried unique molecular identifiers. Source study methods: With a range of 23,224 to 690,600, the median per sample was roughly 91,000 TCRs. TCRdb re-analysed the RACE reads in MiXCR, keeping a single row per CDR3 protein. These V and J calls derive from TCRdb rather than the authors' analysis. Here the sample spans 300,000 to 350,000 distinct CDR3 sequences, around 6.9% being singletons.

The chain uses TRBV5-5 and TRBJ2-3; D unclear. The sequence derives from a woman under 30 with alopecia areata. Some clones in this sample may be carry-over from other donors' samples. The material sequenced was whole blood, taken in connection with sensitization to the hapten diphenylcyclopropenone (DPC). The CDR3 loop reads CASSLLLGADTQYF. Written as DNA, the CDR3 is TGTGCCAGCAGCTTGCTGCTTGGAGCAGATACGCAGTATTTT.